The clone carrying this T cell receptor (beta chain) was seen a handful of times. Its target is not known. The data are from a study of cytomegalovirus exposure and HLA in healthy donors. Study summary: Some 85 million unique TCRs, all from HLA-typed donors, were included in an early release of the data.

Germline lookup yields CDR1 MNHEY and CDR2 SMNVEV (reference sequence). Between the trimmed V and J ends, which lost 6 bases and 4 bases, there was a span of 16 bases. This CDR3 region has 14 residues. The PCR had 60 Vbeta and 13 Jbeta primers. Only in-frame clones appear in the TCRdb table, and some are missing; sequencing was by immunoSEQ multiplex PCR. The table lists 80,000 to 90,000 clones, about 75% of them singletons. Findings and caveats of the study: Another analysis was done later, and it associated roughly 15,000 TCR beta sequences with HLA alleles at 0.05 false discovery rate. The only immune exposure information that was available was CMV serostatus. According to an earlier analysis, most TCR beta V segments yielded productive rearrangements about 90% or about 30% of the time.

Sequencing used PBMCs. V and J are TRBV27 and TRBJ2-7; weak D call: TRBD2 (7 bases). This clonotype was sampled from a man in his forties in good health and CMV-seronegative. CDR3 coding DNA: TGTGCCAGCAGCAGGCGGGGGCCGGTTTACGAGCAGTACTTC. Translating it yields CASSRRGPVYEQYF.